This T cell receptor (beta chain) was profiled in a study of control samples from healthy donors and cancer patients. Using immunoSEQ multiplex PCR, the repertoire was profiled, and TCRdb retains in-frame clones only, with some absent. The repertoire holds fewer than 30,000 clones, with around nine tenths as singletons. The receptor was derived from a woman aged 40 to 50 with lung cancer. Material: PBMCs.

DNA of the CDR3: TGTGCCAGTAGTAGAACAGGGTTCTCTGGGGCCAACGTCCTGACTTTC. This codes for CASSRTGFSGANVLTF. V and J are TRBV19 and TRBJ2-6; the D gene is possibly TRBD1 (6 bases). Germline CDR1 reads LNHDA; CDR2 reads SQIVND (reference sequence). This CDR3 region has 16 residues. Between the trimmed V and J ends, which lost 4 bases and 0 bases, there was a span of 10 bases.